This entry features one T cell receptor (beta chain) sequence. The antigen is unknown. Trimming removed 3 bases at V and 9 bases at J, with 13 bases between. The V gene's germline CDR1 is SGDLS and CDR2 YYNGEE. CDR3 length: 13 amino acids. These data belong to a study of blood T cells in healthy people across ages. Whole-study findings and limits: Aged donors had fewer naive CD4+ cells and lower diversity than long-lived donors. The recorded TCR beta diversity per million T cells decreased in a roughly linear manner with age.

Extraction yielded at least 6 micrograms of total RNA per sample. A second PCR of roughly 7 to 11 cycles used a sample-barcoded 5' primer and a J-beta primer mix. TCRdb itself ran the 5' RACE reads through MiXCR, one entry per CDR3 protein. Of hundreds of thousands of distinct CDR3 sequences listed, approximately 30% were seen once; the top ten hold roughly 14%. The chain carries TRBV9 and TRBJ2-1; no clear D gene. Sequencing used blood. The receptor comes from a woman aged 80 or over in good health. The CDR3 coding sequence is TGTGCCAGCAGCGCGGAGACATGGAGTGAGCAGTTCTTC. This gives the protein CASSAETWSEQFF. The full variable domain, in which reference TRBV9 and TRBJ2-1 provide the parts outside the CDR3, is DSGVTQTPKHLITATGQRVTLRCSPRSGDLSVYWYQQSLDQGLQFLIQYYNGEERAKGNILERFSAQQFPDLHSELNLSSLELGDSALYFCASSAETWSEQFFGPGTRLTVL.